Following are 31 T cell receptor beta chains from one sample sequenced in a study of cytotoxic CD8 clonotypes in ibrutinib-treated CLL. The table came from immunoSEQ multiplex PCR; TCRdb's copy has only in-frame clones and leaves some out. The sample contains around 310,000 clones, around four fifths of which appear only once. The sample in question was PBMCs, obtained before ibrutinib treatment. The origin of the receptors is a human donor with chronic lymphocytic leukemia.

The chain recombines TRBV6-5 with TRBJ1-5, with D perhaps matching TRBD1 (5 bases). V lost 6 bases, J lost 6 bases, and 12 bases lay in between. This CDR3 is 13 amino acids long. Germline V CDR1 and CDR2: MNHEY, SVGAGI. CDR3 sequence: CASRRGVGQPQHF. The CDR3 bases are TGTGCCAGCAGGAGGGGTGTAGGTCAGCCCCAGCATTTT.

This clone showed up many times. The chain carries TRBV9 and TRBJ2-5; TRBD2 matches at 9 bases. The CDR3 totals 15 residues. The J segment lost 4 bases and the V segment lost 3 bases, leaving 7 bases of the junction unmatched. Germline V gives CDR1 SGDLS, CDR2 YYNGEE. CDR3: CASSAIVAGVETQYF. Here the CDR3 DNA reads TGTGCCAGCAGCGCGATCGTAGCGGGAGTAGAGACCCAGTACTTC.

The chain employs TRBV19 and TRBJ2-7, with D possibly TRBD2 on 6 matching bases. CDR3 length: 14 residues. The germline CDR1 and CDR2 sequences are LNHDA and SQIVND (reference sequence). Deletions cut 3 bases from V and 1 base from J, with 10 bases between. The CDR3 loop reads CASSIGLASYEQYF. The CDR3 coding sequence is TGTGCCAGTAGTATTGGTCTAGCGTCCTACGAGCAGTACTTC.

This CDR3 is CSARQAPTGNYGYTF. DNA of the CDR3: TGCAGCGCTCGACAGGCCCCGACGGGTAACTATGGCTACACCTTC. V gene TRBV29-1 combines with J gene TRBJ1-2, with TRBD1 as a possible D gene (6 bases). This CDR3 spans 15 amino acids. The V and J ends lost 7 bases and 1 base respectively, with 19 bases between them. The germline gives CDR1 SQVTM, CDR2 ANQGSEA. Using reference TRBV29-1 and TRBJ1-2 for the parts outside the CDR3, the full variable domain is SAVISQKPSRDICQRGTSLTIQCQVDSQVTMMFWYRQQPGQSLTLIATANQGSEATYESGFVIDKFPISRPNLTFSTLTVSNMSPEDSSIYLCSARQAPTGNYGYTFGSGTRLTVV.

Concerning this clone: A junction end diverges from the germline sequence, so it may reflect a read error. This CDR3 is also generated by other DNA sequences in the sample. V and J are TRBV6-5 and TRBJ2-7, with D unresolved. Germline assignment: CDR1 MNHEY and CDR2 SVGAGI. The CDR3 has 9 amino acids. The CDR3 sequence: CASGYEQYF. The DNA of the CDR3 is TGTGCCAGCGGTTACGAGCAGTACTTC.

J is TRBJ1-1 and V is TRBV19, with 7 bases that match TRBD1. There are 15 residues in the CDR3. Germline values: CDR1 LNHDA, CDR2 SQIVND (reference sequence). The J segment lost 2 bases and the V segment lost 4 bases, leaving 7 bases of the junction unmatched. This CDR3 reads CASSTFDRDNTEAFF. CDR3 coding DNA: TGTGCCAGTAGTACGTTTGACAGGGACAACACTGAAGCTTTCTTT. Full variable domain (rest looked up from reference TRBV19 and TRBJ1-1): DGGITQSPKYLFRKEGQNVTLSCEQNLNHDAMYWYRQDPGQGLRLIYYSQIVNDFQKGDIAEGYSVSREKKESFPLTVTSAQKNPTAFYLCASSTFDRDNTEAFFGQGTRLTVV.

This clone was counted only a few times. V is TRBV2 and J is TRBJ2-1; 9 bases are shared with TRBD1. CDR3 length: 13 residues. Unmatched junction bases numbered 8, after V lost 11 bases and J lost 6 bases. Germline lookup yields CDR1 SNHLY and CDR2 FYNNEI. CDR3 loop: CADHRGRGNEQFF. CDR3 in DNA: TGTGCCGACCACAGGGGGCGCGGCAATGAGCAGTTCTTC.

The table lists this clone with a count of one. The gene calls are TRBV4-2 and TRBJ2-7; 7 nucleotides agree with TRBD1. The CDR3 loop spans 17 amino acids. Germline V gene lookup returns CDR1 LGHNA and CDR2 YNFKEQ. Losses at the gene ends were 0 bases for V and 2 bases for J; bases not matched to a gene: 10. The CDR3 reads CASSQDYVGTAAYEQYF. CDR3 in DNA: TGTGCCAGCAGCCAAGATTACGTCGGGACAGCTGCCTACGAGCAGTACTTC.

V usage is TRBV5-1 and J usage is TRBJ2-2, with TRBD1 as a possible D gene (6 bases). This CDR3 is 14 amino acids long. CDR1 and CDR2 (germline): SGHRS, YFSETQ. Trimming cost V 6 bases and J 2 bases, with 11 bases left between them. The DNA for the CDR3 is TGCGCCAGCAACGTACAGGGAAACACCGGGGAGCTGTTTTTT. This gives the protein CASNVQGNTGELFF.

The CDR3 is CSVDIVAHGYTF. The CDR3 coding sequence is TGCAGCGTTGATATCGTAGCCCATGGCTACACCTTC. V gene TRBV29-1 combines with J gene TRBJ1-2; D ambiguous. The length of the CDR3 is 12 residues. The germline gives CDR1 SQVTM, CDR2 ANQGSEA. Between the trimmed V and J ends, which lost 3 bases and 6 bases, there was a span of 11 bases.

The chain joins TRBV29-1 to TRBJ2-7, with D perhaps matching TRBD1 or TRBD2 (6 bases each). Trimming left V 6 bases short and J 0 bases short, with 15 bases between. Germline V gene sequence: CDR1 SQVTM, CDR2 ANQGSEA. This CDR3 comprises 14 residues. The CDR3: CSVSVGGASYEQYF. The CDR3 DNA sequence: TGCAGCGTCTCCGTGGGGGGCGCCTCCTACGAGCAGTACTTC.

V and J are TRBV9 and TRBJ2-1; possible D gene TRBD2, 5 bases. V lost 0 bases to trimming and J lost 7 bases, with 17 bases between them. CDR3 length equals 16 residues. The germline CDR1 and CDR2 sequences are SGDLS and YYNGEE. In DNA, the CDR3 is TGTGCCAGCAGCGTAGCTCTAGCAGGTAACCTTAATGAGCAGTTCTTC. Translated, it gives CASSVALAGNLNEQFF.

This clone was found a few times. The rearrangement links TRBV5-1 to TRBJ2-7, with D unclear. Germline V gene lookup returns CDR1 SGHRS and CDR2 YFSETQ. The CDR3 has 12 amino acids. The V and J ends lost 2 bases and 4 bases respectively, with 7 bases between them. CDR3 nucleotide sequence: TGCGCCAGCAGCTTACACAAGTACGAGCAGTACTTC. Translating it yields CASSLHKYEQYF.

V is TRBV10-2 and J is TRBJ2-1; D is undetermined. The CDR3 is made up of 14 amino acids. V lost 3 bases and J 10 bases, leaving 16 bases between the germline ends. Per the germline V gene, CDR1 is WSHSY and CDR2 is SAAADI. The CDR3 spells CASSDRSGLWEQFF. DNA for the CDR3: TGCGCCAGCAGTGATAGGTCAGGTCTTTGGGAGCAGTTCTTC.

J is TRBJ2-2 and V is TRBV9; D unresolved. V lost 4 bases to trimming and J lost 0 bases, with 13 bases between them. The CDR3 contains 16 residues. From germline, CDR1 is SGDLS and CDR2 YYNGEE. The CDR3 here is CASSFLIRANTGELFF. The CDR3 nucleotides read TGTGCCAGCAGCTTTCTCATCCGGGCGAACACCGGGGAGCTGTTTTTT.

The J gene is TRBJ2-7, the V gene TRBV28, with D maybe TRBD1 (7 bases). The CDR3 sequence is 13 residues long. The germline CDR1 and CDR2 sequences are MDHEN and SYDVKM. The germline V and J ends were trimmed by 8 bases and 0 bases, with 11 bases remaining between them. This CDR3 reads CASGRDSSYEQYF. CDR3 bases: TGTGCCAGCGGGCGGGACAGCTCCTACGAGCAGTACTTC.

The genes are TRBV6-1 and TRBJ2-1, with D perhaps given as TRBD1 or TRBD2 (6 bases each). The V gene lost 7 bases and the J gene lost 3 bases, with 13 bases spanning the gap. Looked up from germline, CDR1 is MNHNS and CDR2 is SASEGT. CDR3 size: 14 residues. The CDR3 here is CASKRRGDYNEQFF. DNA for the CDR3: TGTGCCAGCAAACGAAGGGGGGACTACAATGAGCAGTTCTTC.

This clone was counted a single time. This chain connects TRBV28 to TRBJ2-1, with D uncertain. This CDR3 is 14 amino acids long. The germline gives CDR1 MDHEN, CDR2 SYDVKM. Between the trimmed V and J ends, which lost 2 bases and 3 bases, there was a span of 8 bases. The CDR3 loop reads CASSLGENYNEQFF. The CDR3 nucleotides read TGTGCCAGCAGTTTAGGCGAGAACTACAATGAGCAGTTCTTC.

The rearrangement uses TRBV28 and TRBJ2-1; possibly TRBD2 for D (5 bases). Germline V gene lookup returns CDR1 MDHEN and CDR2 SYDVKM. This CDR3 contains 12 residues. The V end was cut by 4 bases, the J end by 9 bases, with 10 bases between. The CDR3 is CASSSIAFEQFF. The DNA for the CDR3 is TGTGCCAGCAGTTCAATAGCGTTTGAGCAGTTCTTC.

The chain recombines TRBV27 with TRBJ2-1; no clear D. The germline gives CDR1 MNHEY, CDR2 SMNVEV (reference sequence). This CDR3 region has 14 residues. The V end lost 6 bases, the J end lost 1 base, and 10 bases lay between the germline ends. CDR3 nucleotides: TGTGCCAGCAGCCCGTTTGGTTCCTACAATGAGCAGTTCTTC. This encodes CASSPFGSYNEQFF.

The V call is TRBV6-5, the J call TRBJ2-7; D call uncertain. The CDR3 totals 12 residues. CDR1 MNHEY and CDR2 SVGAGI come from the germline V gene. V lost 2 bases and J lost 4, with 6 bases in between. CDR3 residues: CASSYKGYEQYF. The DNA for the CDR3 is TGTGCCAGCAGTTACAAGGGATACGAGCAGTACTTC.

The V gene is TRBV9, the J gene TRBJ2-3; 13 positions agree with TRBD2. Germline CDR1 is SGDLS and CDR2 is YYNGEE. J was trimmed by 6 bases and V by 0 bases; bases with no gene match: 4. The CDR3 length is 16 residues. CDR3 protein: CASSVGLAGGADTQYF. CDR3 bases: TGTGCCAGCAGCGTAGGACTAGCGGGAGGCGCGGATACGCAGTATTTT.

The V and J genes are TRBV9 and TRBJ2-3, with D uncertain. CDR1 is SGDLS, CDR2 YYNGEE, per germline. The germline V and J ends were trimmed by 2 bases and 0 bases, with 4 bases remaining between them. The CDR3 extends over 13 amino acids. CDR3 residues: CASSVPSTDTQYF. In nucleotides, the CDR3 is TGTGCCAGCAGCGTCCCAAGCACAGATACGCAGTATTTT.

The V and J genes are TRBV7-9 and TRBJ2-1; 8 bases match TRBD2. Germline V gives CDR1 SEHNR, CDR2 FQNEAQ (reference sequence). The CDR3 has 18 residues. With 1 base clipped from V and 5 bases from J, the junction kept 13 bases outside the gene matches. CDR3 coding DNA: TGTGCCAGCAGCTTAGATCGTCGCACTAGCGGCAACCACAATGAGCAGTTCTTC. This sequence encodes CASSLDRRTSGNHNEQFF.

The genes are TRBV9 and TRBJ2-7; tentatively, D is TRBD2 (5 bases). Deletions cut 0 bases from V and 0 bases from J, with 19 bases between. The CDR3 loop spans 18 amino acids. Germline V gives CDR1 SGDLS, CDR2 YYNGEE. The CDR3 reads CASSVADSVGFSSYEQYF. As DNA, the CDR3 is TGTGCCAGCAGCGTAGCGGACTCCGTGGGTTTTAGCTCCTACGAGCAGTACTTC.

The rearrangement joins TRBV4-3 to TRBJ2-3, with D uncertain. The V end lost 4 bases, the J end lost 3 bases, and 8 bases lay between the germline ends. Germline values: CDR1 LGHNA, CDR2 YSLEER. The CDR3 runs 13 residues. The CDR3 here is CASSLTATDTQYF. The CDR3 DNA sequence: TGCGCCAGCAGCCTAACGGCTACAGATACGCAGTATTTT.

This chain connects TRBV29-1 to TRBJ1-5; 9 bases agree with TRBD1. This CDR3 region has 13 residues. Germline CDR1 reads SQVTM; CDR2 reads ANQGSEA. Trimming at V came to 7 bases and at J to 3 bases, leaving 4 bases not matched to a gene. The CDR3 sequence is CSAGDRDNQPQHF. As DNA, the CDR3 is TGCAGCGCCGGGGACAGGGACAATCAGCCCCAGCATTTT.

This clone was seen a handful of times. This chain uses TRBV4-1 with TRBJ1-4, with TRBD1 matching 8 bases. This CDR3 contains 16 residues. V lost 0 bases to trimming and J lost 4 bases; unmatched junction nucleotides: 4. The germline CDR1 and CDR2 sequences are MGHRA and YSYEKL. CDR3 sequence: CASSQDGTGNNEKLFF. The CDR3, as DNA: TGCGCCAGCAGCCAAGATGGGACAGGCAATAATGAAAAACTGTTTTTT.

The V call is TRBV5-6, the J call TRBJ1-2, with D possibly being TRBD1 (5 bases). This CDR3 spans 15 amino acids. Trimming left V 3 bases short and J 5 bases short, with 17 bases between. Germline V gene data show CDR1 as SGHDT and CDR2 as YYEEEE. The CDR3 DNA is TGTGCCAGCAGCTCCCGCCTGGCAGGGTGGTATGGCTACACCTTC. Translating it yields CASSSRLAGWYGYTF.

This chain joins TRBV15 and TRBJ1-2, with D perhaps matching TRBD1 (5 bases). Trimming removed 4 bases at V and 5 bases at J, with 14 bases between. This CDR3 has 14 amino acids. Germline V gene lookup returns CDR1 LNHNV and CDR2 YYDKDF (reference sequence). The CDR3 spells CATSTETGVYGYTF. For the CDR3, the DNA is TGTGCCACCAGCACAGAAACAGGAGTTTATGGCTACACCTTC.

This clone was recorded a few times. The rearrangement joins TRBV6-5 to TRBJ2-1; D gene unclear. The length of the CDR3 is 14 residues. Germline CDR1 MNHEY, CDR2 SVGAGI. The ends were cut back, 2 bases at V and 9 bases at J, with 14 bases in the middle. This chain's CDR3 is CASSYRLSLSEQFF. CDR3 nucleotide sequence: TGTGCCAGCAGTTACAGGCTTTCATTGAGTGAGCAGTTCTTC.